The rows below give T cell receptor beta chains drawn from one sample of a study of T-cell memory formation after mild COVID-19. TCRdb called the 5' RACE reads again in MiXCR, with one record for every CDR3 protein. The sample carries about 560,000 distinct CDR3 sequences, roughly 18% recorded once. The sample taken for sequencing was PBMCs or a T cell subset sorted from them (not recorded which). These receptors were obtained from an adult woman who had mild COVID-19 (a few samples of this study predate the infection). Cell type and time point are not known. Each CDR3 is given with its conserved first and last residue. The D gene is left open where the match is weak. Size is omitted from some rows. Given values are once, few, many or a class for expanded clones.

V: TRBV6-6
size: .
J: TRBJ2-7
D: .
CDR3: CASSVDSRIYEQYF
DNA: TGTGCCAGCAGCGTTGACAGTAGGATCTACGAGCAGTACTTC

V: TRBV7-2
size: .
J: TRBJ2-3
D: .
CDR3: CASSLELDADTQYF
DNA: TGTGCCAGCAGCCTAGAACTAGACGCAGATACGCAGTATTTT

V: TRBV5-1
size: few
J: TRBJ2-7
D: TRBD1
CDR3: CASSKTGSYEQYF
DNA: TGCGCCAGCAGCAAGACAGGGTCCTACGAGCAGTACTTC

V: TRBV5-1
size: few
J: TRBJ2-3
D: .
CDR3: CASAGQGTDTQYF
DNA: TGCGCCAGCGCCGGGCAGGGCACAGATACGCAGTATTTT

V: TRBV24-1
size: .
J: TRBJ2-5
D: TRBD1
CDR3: CATAGQGGGETQYF
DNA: TGTGCCACCGCCGGACAGGGAGGAGGAGAGACCCAGTACTTC

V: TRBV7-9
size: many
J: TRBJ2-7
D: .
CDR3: CASSLTASYEQYF
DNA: TGTGCCAGCAGCCTCACGGCCAGCTACGAGCAGTACTTC

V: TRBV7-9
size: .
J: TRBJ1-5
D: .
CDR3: CASSLGGVAQPQHF
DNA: TGTGCCAGCAGCTTAGGAGGGGTCGCCCAGCCCCAGCATTTT

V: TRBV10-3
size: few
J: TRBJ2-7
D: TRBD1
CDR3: CAISEAITGGTDYYEQYF
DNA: TGTGCCATCAGTGAGGCAATTACAGGGGGCACGGACTACTACGAGCAGTACTTC

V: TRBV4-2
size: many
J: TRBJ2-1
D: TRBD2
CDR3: CASSQGPSGGDNEQFF
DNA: TGTGCCAGCAGCCAAGGGCCCAGCGGGGGGGACAATGAGCAGTTCTTC

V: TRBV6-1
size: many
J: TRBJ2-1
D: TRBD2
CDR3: CASRGLAGVTSYNEQFF
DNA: TGTGCCAGCAGGGGACTAGCGGGAGTAACCTCCTACAATGAGCAGTTCTTC

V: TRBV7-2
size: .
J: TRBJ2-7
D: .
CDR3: CASSLDYYEQYF
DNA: TGTGCCAGCAGCTTAGATTACTACGAGCAGTACTTC

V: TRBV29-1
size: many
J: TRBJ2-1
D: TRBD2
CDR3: CSVARTSGIEQFF
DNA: TGCAGCGTTGCCAGGACTAGCGGGATTGAGCAGTTCTTC

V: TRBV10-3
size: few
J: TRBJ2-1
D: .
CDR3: CAIWDNSGNEQFF
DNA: TGTGCCATCTGGGATAACAGCGGCAATGAGCAGTTCTTC

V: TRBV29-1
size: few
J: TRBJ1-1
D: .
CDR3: CSVVPRSAEAFF
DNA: TGCAGCGTTGTCCCCCGCTCCGCCGAAGCTTTCTTT

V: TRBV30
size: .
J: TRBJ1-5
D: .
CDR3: CAWSVRGGDQPQHF
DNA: TGTGCCTGGAGTGTACGGGGGGGCGATCAGCCCCAGCATTTT

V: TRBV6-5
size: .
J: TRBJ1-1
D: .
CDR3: CASTFGVNTEAFF
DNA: TGTGCCAGCACTTTCGGCGTGAACACTGAAGCTTTCTTT

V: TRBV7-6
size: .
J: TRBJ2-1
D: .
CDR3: CASSLETDSPYNEQFF
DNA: TGTGCCAGCAGCTTAGAGACGGACTCTCCCTACAATGAGCAGTTCTTC

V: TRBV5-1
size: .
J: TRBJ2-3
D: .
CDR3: CASSLSGTDASSTDTQYF
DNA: TGCGCCAGCAGCTTGAGCGGGACAGATGCCTCTAGCACAGATACGCAGTATTTT

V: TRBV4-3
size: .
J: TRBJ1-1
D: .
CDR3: CASSQVRWGTEAFF
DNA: TGCGCCAGCAGCCAAGTTCGTTGGGGCACTGAAGCTTTCTTT

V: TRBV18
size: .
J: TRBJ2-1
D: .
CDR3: CASSPYPGSYNEQFF
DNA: TGTGCCAGCTCACCATACCCAGGGTCCTACAATGAGCAGTTCTTC

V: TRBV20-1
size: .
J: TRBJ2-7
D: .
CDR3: CSASGGGMAYEQYF
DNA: TGCAGTGCTAGCGGGGGCGGAATGGCCTACGAGCAGTACTTC

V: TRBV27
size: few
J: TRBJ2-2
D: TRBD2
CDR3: CASRPVAGGPTGELFF
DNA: TGTGCCAGCAGACCGGTAGCGGGAGGGCCCACCGGGGAGCTGTTTTTT

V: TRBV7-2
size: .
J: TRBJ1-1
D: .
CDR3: CASSQAQRQGQGAFF
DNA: TGTGCCAGCAGCCAAGCGCAGCGGCAGGGGCAAGGAGCTTTCTTT

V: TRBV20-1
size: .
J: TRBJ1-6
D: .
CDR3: CSSQPRDNSPLHF
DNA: TGCAGTTCTCAACCTCGGGATAATTCACCCCTCCACTTT

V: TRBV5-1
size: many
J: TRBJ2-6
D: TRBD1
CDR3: CASGTGDGANVLTF
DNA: TGCGCCAGCGGAACAGGGGACGGGGCCAACGTCCTGACTTTC

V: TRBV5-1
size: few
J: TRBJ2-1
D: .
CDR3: CASSWGNHYNEQFF
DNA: TGCGCCAGCAGCTGGGGGAATCACTACAATGAGCAGTTCTTC

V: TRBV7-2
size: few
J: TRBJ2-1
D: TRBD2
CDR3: CASSFPGTSGTIF
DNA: TGTGCCAGCAGCTTTCCCGGGACTAGCGGGACCATATTC

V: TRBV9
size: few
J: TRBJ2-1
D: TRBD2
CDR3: CASSVRGMGNNEQFF
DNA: TGTGCCAGCAGCGTGCGGGGGATGGGAAACAATGAGCAGTTCTTC

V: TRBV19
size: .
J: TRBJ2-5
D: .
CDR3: CASRKSYLREETQYF
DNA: TGTGCCAGTAGGAAAAGCTACCTCAGAGAAGAGACCCAGTACTTC

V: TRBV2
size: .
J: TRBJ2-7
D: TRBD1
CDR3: CASRAYRGQEQYF
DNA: TGTGCCAGCAGAGCCTACAGGGGTCAGGAGCAGTACTTC

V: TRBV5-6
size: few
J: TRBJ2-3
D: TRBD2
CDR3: CASSYPLRSGGHTDTQYF
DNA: TGTGCCAGCAGCTATCCCCTACGTAGCGGGGGGCACACAGATACGCAGTATTTT

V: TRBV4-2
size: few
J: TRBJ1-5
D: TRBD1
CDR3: CASSQGEQGNQPQHF
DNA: TGTGCCAGCAGCCAAGGCGAACAGGGGAATCAGCCCCAGCATTTT